The source of this T cell receptor beta chain is a study of T cell responses to AZD1222 COVID-19 vaccine. Unmatched junction bases numbered 0, after V lost 1 base and J lost 4 bases. This CDR3 region has 15 residues. Germline CDR1 reads SGHVS; CDR2 reads FNYEAQ. Clones were sequenced by immunoSEQ multiplex PCR, and TCRdb holds only the in-frame ones, with some missing. In the table there are 130,000 or so clones, 90% to 95% of which are singletons. The sequence derives from an adult in good health. The specimen was peripheral blood, collected on day 0 of AZD1222 vaccination. The chain recombines TRBV7-6 with TRBJ2-2, with 10 positions matching TRBD2. The CDR3 spells CASSLGTSGTGELFF. The CDR3 DNA follows: TGTGCCAGCAGCTTAGGGACTAGCGGCACCGGGGAGCTGTTTTTT.